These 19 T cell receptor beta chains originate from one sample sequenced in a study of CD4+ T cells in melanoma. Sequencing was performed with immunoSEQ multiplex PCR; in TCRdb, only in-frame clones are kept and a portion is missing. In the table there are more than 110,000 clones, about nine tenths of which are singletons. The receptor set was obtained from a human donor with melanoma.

The CDR3 DNA follows: TGTGCCAGTAGTTCCGGACGGGGCAATCAGCCCCAGCATTTT. Its protein is CASSSGRGNQPQHF. The chain uses TRBV19 and TRBJ1-5; D uncertain. The germline V gene has CDR1 LNHDA and CDR2 SQIVND (reference sequence). This CDR3 region has 14 residues. V was shortened by 5 bases and J by 2 bases, with 10 bases between the two germline ends. The whole variable domain, remainder taken from reference TRBV19 and TRBJ1-5, is DGGITQSPKYLFRKEGQNVTLSCEQNLNHDAMYWYRQDPGQGLRLIYYSQIVNDFQKGDIAEGYSVSREKKESFPLTVTSAQKNPTAFYLCASSSGRGNQPQHFGDGTRLSIL.

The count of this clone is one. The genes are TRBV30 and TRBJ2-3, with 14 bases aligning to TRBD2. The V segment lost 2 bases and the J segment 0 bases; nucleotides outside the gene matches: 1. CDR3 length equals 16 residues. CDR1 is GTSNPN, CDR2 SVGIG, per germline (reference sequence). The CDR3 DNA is TGTGCCTGGAGTAGGACTAGCGGGGGGAGCACAGATACGCAGTATTTT. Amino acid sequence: CAWSRTSGGSTDTQYF.

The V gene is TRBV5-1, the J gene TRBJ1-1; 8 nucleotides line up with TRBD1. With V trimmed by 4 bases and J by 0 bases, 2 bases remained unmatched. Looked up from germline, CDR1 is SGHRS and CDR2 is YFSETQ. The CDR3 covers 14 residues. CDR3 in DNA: TGCGCCAGCAGCATACAGGGGGTGAACACTGAAGCTTTCTTT. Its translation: CASSIQGVNTEAFF.

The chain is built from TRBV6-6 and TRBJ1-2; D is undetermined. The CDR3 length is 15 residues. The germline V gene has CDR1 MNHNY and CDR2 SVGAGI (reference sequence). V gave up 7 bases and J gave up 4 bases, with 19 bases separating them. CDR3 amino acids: CASTLLGERGYGYTF. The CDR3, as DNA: TGTGCCAGCACCTTGCTCGGGGAACGGGGCTATGGCTACACCTTC.

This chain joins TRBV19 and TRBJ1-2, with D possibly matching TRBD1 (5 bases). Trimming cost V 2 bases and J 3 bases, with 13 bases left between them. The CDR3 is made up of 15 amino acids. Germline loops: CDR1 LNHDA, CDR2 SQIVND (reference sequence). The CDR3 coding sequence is TGTGCCAGTAGTATATTCCTCGAGACAGACTATGGCTACACCTTC. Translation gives CASSIFLETDYGYTF.

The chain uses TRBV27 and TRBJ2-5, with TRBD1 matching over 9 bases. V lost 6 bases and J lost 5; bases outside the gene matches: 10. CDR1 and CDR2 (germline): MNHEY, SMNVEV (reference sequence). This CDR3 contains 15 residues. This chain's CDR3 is CASRYTGTGSETQYF. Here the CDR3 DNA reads TGTGCCAGCAGATATACCGGGACAGGGTCGGAGACCCAGTACTTC.

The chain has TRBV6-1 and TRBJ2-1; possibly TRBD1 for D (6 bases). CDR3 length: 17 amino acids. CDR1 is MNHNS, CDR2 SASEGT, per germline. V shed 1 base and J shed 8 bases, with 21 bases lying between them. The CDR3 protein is CASSEGPNRVGVDEQFF. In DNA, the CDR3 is TGTGCCAGCAGTGAAGGGCCTAACAGGGTTGGTGTTGATGAGCAGTTCTTC.

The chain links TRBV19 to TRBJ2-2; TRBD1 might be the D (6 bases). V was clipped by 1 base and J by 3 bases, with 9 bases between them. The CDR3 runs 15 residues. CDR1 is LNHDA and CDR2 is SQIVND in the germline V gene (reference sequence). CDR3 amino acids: CASSIGTEYTGELFF. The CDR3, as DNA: TGTGCCAGTAGTATAGGGACAGAGTACACCGGGGAGCTGTTTTTT.

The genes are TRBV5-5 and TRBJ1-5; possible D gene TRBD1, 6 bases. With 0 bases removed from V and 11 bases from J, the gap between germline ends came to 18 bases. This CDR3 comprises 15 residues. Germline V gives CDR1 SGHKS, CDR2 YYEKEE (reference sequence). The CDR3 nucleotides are TGTGCCAGCAGCTTGGAGTGGGGGGGCGGTCGGACCCAGCATTTT. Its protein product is CASSLEWGGGRTQHF.

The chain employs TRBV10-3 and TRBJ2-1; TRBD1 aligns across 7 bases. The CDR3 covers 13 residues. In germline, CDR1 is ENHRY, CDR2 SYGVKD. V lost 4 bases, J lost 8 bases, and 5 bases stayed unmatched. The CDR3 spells CAISARQGDEQFF. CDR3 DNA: TGTGCCATCAGTGCCCGACAGGGAGATGAGCAGTTCTTC.

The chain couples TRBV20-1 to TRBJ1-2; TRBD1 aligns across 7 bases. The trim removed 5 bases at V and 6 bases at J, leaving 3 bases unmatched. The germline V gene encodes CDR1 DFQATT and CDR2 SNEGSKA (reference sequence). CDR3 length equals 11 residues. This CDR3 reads CSAGQENGYTF. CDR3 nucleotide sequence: TGCAGTGCTGGACAGGAAAATGGCTACACCTTC.

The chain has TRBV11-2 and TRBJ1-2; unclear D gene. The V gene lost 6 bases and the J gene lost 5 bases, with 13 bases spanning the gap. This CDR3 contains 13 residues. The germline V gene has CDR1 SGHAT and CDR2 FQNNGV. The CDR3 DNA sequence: TGTGCCAGCAGTTCAGACATTTCATATGGCTACACCTTC. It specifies CASSSDISYGYTF.

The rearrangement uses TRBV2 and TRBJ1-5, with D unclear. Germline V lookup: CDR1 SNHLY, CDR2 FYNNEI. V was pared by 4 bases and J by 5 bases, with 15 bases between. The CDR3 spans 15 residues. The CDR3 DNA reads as TGTGCCAGCAGTGCGGACCTATCCAGAGATCAGCCCCAGCATTTT. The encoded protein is CASSADLSRDQPQHF. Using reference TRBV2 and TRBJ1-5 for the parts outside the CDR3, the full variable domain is EPEVTQTPSHQVTQMGQEVILRCVPISNHLYFYWYRQILGQKVEFLVSFYNNEISEKSEIFDDQFSVERPDGSNFTLKIRSTKLEDSAMYFCASSADLSRDQPQHFGDGTRLSIL.

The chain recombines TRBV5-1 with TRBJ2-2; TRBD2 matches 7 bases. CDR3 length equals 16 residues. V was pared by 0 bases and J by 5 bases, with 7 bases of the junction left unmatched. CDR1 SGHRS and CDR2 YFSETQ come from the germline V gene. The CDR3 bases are TGCGCCAGCAGCTTGGCGATTGTCGGGGGGACCGGGGAGCTGTTTTTT. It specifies CASSLAIVGGTGELFF.

CDR3 protein: CASSLIAGTEAFF. The DNA of the CDR3 is TGCGCCAGCAGCTTGATAGCGGGGACTGAAGCTTTCTTT. The chain uses TRBV5-1 and TRBJ1-1, with D unresolved. The CDR3 sequence is 13 residues long. Trimming pared 1 base from V and 5 bases from J, leaving 9 bases between. Per germline, CDR1 SGHRS and CDR2 YFSETQ.

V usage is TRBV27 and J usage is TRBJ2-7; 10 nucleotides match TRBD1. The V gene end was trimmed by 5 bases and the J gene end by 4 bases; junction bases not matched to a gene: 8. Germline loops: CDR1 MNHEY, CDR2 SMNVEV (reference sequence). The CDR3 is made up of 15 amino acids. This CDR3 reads CASSASGTGVYEQYF. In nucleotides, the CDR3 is TGTGCCAGCAGTGCCTCCGGGACAGGGGTGTACGAGCAGTACTTC.

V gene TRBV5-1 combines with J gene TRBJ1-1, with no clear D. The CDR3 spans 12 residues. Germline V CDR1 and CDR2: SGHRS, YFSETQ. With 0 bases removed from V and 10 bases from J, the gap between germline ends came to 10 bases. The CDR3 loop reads CASSLEAGIAFF. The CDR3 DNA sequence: TGCGCCAGCAGCTTGGAGGCAGGTATAGCTTTCTTT.

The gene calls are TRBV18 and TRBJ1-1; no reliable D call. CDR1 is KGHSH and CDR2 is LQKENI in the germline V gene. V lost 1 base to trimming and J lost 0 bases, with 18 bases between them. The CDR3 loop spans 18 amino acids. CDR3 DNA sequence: TGTGCCAGCTCACCACTAGGCCAAGCCCCGGAGGTGAACACTGAAGCTTTCTTT. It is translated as CASSPLGQAPEVNTEAFF.

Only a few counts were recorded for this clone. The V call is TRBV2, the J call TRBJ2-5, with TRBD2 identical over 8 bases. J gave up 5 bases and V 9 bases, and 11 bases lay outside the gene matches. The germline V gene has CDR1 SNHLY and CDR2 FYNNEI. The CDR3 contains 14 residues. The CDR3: CASGRSGGGETQYF. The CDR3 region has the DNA TGTGCCAGTGGACGCAGCGGGGGCGGGGAGACCCAGTACTTC.